This TCR beta chain was captured in a study of T cell repertoires in cytomegalovirus infection. About the research overall: TCR beta signatures that were public indicated CMV infection and matching HLA type. Study outcomes and limitations: Clonotype analysis showed dominance of the ex vivo response by HLA-C-restricted CMV-specific TCR beta clonotypes. Of the TCR beta families, the public ones yielded a cumulative frequency that identified carriers of CMV plus the relevant HLA.

From the reads, TCRdb called clonotypes with MiXCR, one entry per CDR3 protein. The sample lists approximately 400,000 distinct CDR3 sequences; approximately 30% were seen once. Concerning this clonotype: Antigen unknown.

Per germline, CDR1 MGHRA and CDR2 YSYEKL. V was shortened by 1 base and J by 5 bases, with 15 bases between the two germline ends. This CDR3 has 15 amino acids. Sequencing was carried out using PBMCs. The V gene is TRBV4-1, the J gene TRBJ2-7; D perhaps matches TRBD2 (5 bases). The TCR comes from a human donor in good health (CMV status not recorded). Some clones in this sample may be carry-over from other donors' samples. CDR3 coding DNA: TGCGCCAGCAGCCAAGGAGGGTTGGCCGCCAACGAGCAGTACTTC. Protein product: CASSQGGLAANEQYF.